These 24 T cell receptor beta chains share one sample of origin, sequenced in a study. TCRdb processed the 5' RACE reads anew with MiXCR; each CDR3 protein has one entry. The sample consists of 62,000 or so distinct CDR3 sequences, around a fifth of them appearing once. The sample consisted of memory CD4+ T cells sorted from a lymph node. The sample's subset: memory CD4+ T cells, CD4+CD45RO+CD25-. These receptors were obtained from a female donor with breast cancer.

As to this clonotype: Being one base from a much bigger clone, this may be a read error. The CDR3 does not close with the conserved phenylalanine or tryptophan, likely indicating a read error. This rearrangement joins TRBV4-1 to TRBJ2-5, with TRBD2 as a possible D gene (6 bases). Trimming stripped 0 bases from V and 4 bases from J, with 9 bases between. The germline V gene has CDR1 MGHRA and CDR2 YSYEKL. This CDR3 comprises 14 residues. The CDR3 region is CASSQDLGRETQYL. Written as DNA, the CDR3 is TGCGCCAGCAGCCAAGATCTCGGGAGAGAGACCCAGTACCTC.

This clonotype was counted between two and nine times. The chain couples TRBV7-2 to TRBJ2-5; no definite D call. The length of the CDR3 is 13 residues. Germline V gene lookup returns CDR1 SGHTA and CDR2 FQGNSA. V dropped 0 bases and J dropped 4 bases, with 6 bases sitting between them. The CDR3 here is CASSLAGRETQYF. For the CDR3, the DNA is TGTGCCAGCAGCTTAGCGGGCCGAGAGACCCAGTACTTC.

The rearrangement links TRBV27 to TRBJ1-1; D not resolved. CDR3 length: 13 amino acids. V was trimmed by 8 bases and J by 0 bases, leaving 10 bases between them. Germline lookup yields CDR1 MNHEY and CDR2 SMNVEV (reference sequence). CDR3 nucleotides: TGTGCCAGCCGGGGAGCTATGAACACTGAAGCTTTCTTT. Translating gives CASRGAMNTEAFF.

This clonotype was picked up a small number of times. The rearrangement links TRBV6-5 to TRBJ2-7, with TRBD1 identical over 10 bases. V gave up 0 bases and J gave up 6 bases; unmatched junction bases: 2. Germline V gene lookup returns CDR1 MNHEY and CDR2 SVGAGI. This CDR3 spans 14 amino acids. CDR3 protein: CASSYSWDRGEQYF. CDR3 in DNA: TGTGCCAGCAGTTACTCTTGGGACAGGGGCGAGCAGTACTTC.

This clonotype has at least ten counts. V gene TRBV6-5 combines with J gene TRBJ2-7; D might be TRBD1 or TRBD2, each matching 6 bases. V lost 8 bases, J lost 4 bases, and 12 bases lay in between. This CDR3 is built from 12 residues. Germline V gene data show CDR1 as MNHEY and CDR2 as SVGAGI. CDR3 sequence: CASGRDTYEQYF. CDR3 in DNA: TGTGCCAGCGGGCGGGACACTTACGAGCAGTACTTC.

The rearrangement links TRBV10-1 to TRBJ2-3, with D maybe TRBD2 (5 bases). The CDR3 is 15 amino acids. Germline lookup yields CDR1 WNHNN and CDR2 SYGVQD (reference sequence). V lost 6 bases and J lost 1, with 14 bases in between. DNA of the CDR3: TGCGCCAGCAGAGCCGGGGTTTCAGGCACAGATACGCAGTATTTT. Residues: CASRAGVSGTDTQYF.

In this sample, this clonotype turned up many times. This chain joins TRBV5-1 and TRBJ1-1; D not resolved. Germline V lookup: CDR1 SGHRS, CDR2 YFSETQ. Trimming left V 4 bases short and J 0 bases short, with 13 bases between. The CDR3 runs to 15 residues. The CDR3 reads CASSDYGRLNTEAFF. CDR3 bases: TGCGCCAGCAGCGACTATGGACGGCTGAACACTGAAGCTTTCTTT.

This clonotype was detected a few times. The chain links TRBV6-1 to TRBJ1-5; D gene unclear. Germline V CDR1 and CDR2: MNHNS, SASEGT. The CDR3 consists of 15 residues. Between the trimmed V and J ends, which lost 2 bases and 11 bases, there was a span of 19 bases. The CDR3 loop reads CASSESDGARQAQHF. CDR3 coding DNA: TGTGCCAGCAGTGAATCGGACGGCGCGCGGCAGGCCCAGCATTTT.

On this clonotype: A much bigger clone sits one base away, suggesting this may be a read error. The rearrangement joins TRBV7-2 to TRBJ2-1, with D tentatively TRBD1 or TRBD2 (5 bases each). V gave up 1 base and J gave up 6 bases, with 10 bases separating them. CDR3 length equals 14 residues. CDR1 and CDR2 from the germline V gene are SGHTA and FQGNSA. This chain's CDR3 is CASSLDSGSNEQFF. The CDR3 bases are TGTGCCAGCAGCTTAGACTCAGGGAGCAATGAGCAGTTCTTC.

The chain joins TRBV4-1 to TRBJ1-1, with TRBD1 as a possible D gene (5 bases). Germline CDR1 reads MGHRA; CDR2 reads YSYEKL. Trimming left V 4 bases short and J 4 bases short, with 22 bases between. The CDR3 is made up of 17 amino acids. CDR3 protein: CASSLSINVGGGTEAFF. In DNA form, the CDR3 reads TGCGCCAGCAGCCTTTCAATAAATGTCGGCGGGGGCACTGAAGCTTTCTTT.

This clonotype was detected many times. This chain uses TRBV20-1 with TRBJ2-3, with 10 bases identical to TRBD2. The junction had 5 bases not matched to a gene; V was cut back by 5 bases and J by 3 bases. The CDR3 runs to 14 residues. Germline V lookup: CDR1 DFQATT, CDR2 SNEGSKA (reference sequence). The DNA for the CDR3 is TGCAGTGCTTACCCTAGCGGGAGAACAGATACGCAGTATTTT. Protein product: CSAYPSGRTDTQYF.

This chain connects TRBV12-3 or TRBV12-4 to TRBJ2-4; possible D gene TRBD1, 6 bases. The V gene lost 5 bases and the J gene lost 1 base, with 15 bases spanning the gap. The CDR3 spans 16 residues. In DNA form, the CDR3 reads TGTGCCAGCAGTCCAGAGGGGGAGAAGGCCAAAAACATTCAGTACTTC. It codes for CASSPEGEKAKNIQYF.

The CDR3 sequence: CASSQKVGTSGAYEQFF. CDR3 DNA sequence: TGCGCCAGCAGCCAAAAAGTGGGGACTAGCGGGGCGTATGAGCAGTTCTTC. The chain combines TRBV4-1 with TRBJ2-1; 13 bases fit TRBD2. The germline V gene has CDR1 MGHRA and CDR2 YSYEKL. V shed 2 bases, J shed 8 bases, and the junction held 9 bases outside the gene matches. The CDR3 spans 17 residues.

The CDR3, as DNA: TGTGCCAGCAGCTGGAGGCGGGATACGCAGTATTTT. It encodes CASSWRRDTQYF. The V and J genes are TRBV11-3 and TRBJ2-3; D may be TRBD2 (5 bases). V shed 4 bases and J shed 6 bases, with 8 bases lying between them. CDR3 length: 12 amino acids. CDR1 and CDR2 (germline): SGHNT, YENEEA.

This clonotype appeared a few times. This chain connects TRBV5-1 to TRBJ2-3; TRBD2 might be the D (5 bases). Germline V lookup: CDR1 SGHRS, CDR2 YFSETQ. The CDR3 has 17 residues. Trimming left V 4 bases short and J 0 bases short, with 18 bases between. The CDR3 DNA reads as TGCGCCAGCAGCCCTACGGGGAGCGGTACTAGCACAGATACGCAGTATTTT. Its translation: CASSPTGSGTSTDTQYF.

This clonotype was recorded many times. The CDR3 DNA reads as TGTGCCAGCAGTTACTCCAGAGGACAGGGACTGTACGAGCAGTACTTC. This translates into CASSYSRGQGLYEQYF. V usage is TRBV6-6 and J usage is TRBJ2-7; TRBD1 matches at 8 bases. V was clipped by 0 bases and J by 4 bases; unmatched bases: 8. Germline V gives CDR1 MNHNY, CDR2 SVGAGI (reference sequence). The CDR3 loop spans 16 amino acids.

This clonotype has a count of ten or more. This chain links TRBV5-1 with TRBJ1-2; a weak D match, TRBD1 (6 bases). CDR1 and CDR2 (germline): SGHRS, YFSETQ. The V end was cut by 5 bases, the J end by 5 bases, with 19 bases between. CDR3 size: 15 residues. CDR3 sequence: CASSLGQFMRYGYTF. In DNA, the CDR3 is TGCGCCAGCAGTCTCGGACAGTTTATGCGATATGGCTACACCTTC.

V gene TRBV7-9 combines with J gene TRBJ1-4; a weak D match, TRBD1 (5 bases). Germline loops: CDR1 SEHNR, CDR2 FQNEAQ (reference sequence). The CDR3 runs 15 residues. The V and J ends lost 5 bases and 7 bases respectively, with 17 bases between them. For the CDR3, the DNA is TGTGCCAGCAGCCGGGCCGGGGCGGAAGGTGAAAAACTGTTTTTT. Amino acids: CASSRAGAEGEKLFF.

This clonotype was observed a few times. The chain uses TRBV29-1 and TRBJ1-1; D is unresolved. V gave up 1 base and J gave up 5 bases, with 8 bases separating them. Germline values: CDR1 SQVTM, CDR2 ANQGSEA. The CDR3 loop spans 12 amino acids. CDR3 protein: CSVEVRRTEAFF. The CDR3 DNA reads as TGCAGCGTTGAAGTCCGAAGGACTGAAGCTTTCTTT.

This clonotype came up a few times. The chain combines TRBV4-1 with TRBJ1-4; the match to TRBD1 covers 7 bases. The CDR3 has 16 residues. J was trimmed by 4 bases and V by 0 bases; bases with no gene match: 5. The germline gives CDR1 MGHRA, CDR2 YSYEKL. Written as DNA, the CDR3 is TGCGCCAGCAGCCAAGAAACGGGACAGCATAATGAAAAACTGTTTTTT. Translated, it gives CASSQETGQHNEKLFF.

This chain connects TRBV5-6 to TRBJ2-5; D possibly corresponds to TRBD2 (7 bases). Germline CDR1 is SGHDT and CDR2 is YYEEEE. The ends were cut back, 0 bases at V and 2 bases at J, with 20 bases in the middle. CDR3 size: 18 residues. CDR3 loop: CASSLGPRRGPLQETQYF. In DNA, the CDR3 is TGTGCCAGCAGCTTGGGGCCTAGGCGGGGGCCCCTACAAGAGACCCAGTACTTC.

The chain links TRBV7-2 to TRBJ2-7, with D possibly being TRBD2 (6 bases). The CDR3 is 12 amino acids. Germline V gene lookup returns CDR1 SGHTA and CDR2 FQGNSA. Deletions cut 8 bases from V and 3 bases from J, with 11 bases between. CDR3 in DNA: TGTGCCAGCGGCCGGCGGGACTACGAGCAGTACTTC. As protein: CASGRRDYEQYF. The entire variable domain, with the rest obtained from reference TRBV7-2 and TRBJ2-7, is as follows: GAGVSQSPSNKVTEKGKDVELRCDPISGHTALYWYRQSLGQGLEFLIYFQGNSAPDKSGLPSDRFSAERTGGSVSTLTIQRTQQEDSAVYLCASGRRDYEQYFGPGTRLTVT.

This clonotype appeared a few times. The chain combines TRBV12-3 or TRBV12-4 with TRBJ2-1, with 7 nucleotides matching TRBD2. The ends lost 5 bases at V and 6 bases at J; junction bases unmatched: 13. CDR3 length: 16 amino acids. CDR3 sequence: CASSPSGGGLVNEQFF. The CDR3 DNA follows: TGTGCCAGCAGTCCCAGTGGCGGGGGTTTAGTCAATGAGCAGTTCTTC.

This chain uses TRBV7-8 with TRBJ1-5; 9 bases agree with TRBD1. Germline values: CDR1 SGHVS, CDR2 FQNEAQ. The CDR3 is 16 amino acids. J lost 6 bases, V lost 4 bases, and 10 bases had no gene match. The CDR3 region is CASSSVDRGGGQPQHF. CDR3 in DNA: TGTGCCAGCAGCTCAGTGGACAGGGGAGGCGGTCAGCCCCAGCATTTT.